This T cell receptor beta chain was sequenced for a study of blood T cell repertoires in COVID-19. Study as a whole: Researchers got acute and convalescent COVID-19 samples from the United States, Italy and Spain. T cells, B-cell-depleted T cells, or PBMCs provided the cDNA or gDNA that served as material.

As processed by the authors: Estimation of nucleated cell counts relied on the amplification of reference gene primers. The table came from immunoSEQ multiplex PCR; TCRdb's copy has only in-frame clones and leaves some out. The V and J calls and clone size are taken from that table; D and trimming were inferred from the DNA. The sample includes 150,000 to 200,000 clones, roughly nine tenths of them seen just once. Trimming stripped 1 base from V and 7 bases from J, with 6 bases between. This CDR3 spans 12 amino acids. Germline V gives CDR1 SGHRS, CDR2 YFSETQ. The TCR sequence derives from a man in his late teens or twenties who had recovered from COVID-19. The chain is built from TRBV5-1 and TRBJ2-1, with a weak D call TRBD1 (6 bases). Input material: peripheral blood. The CDR3 nucleotides are TGCGCCAGCAGCTTGCAGGGGAATGAGCAGTTCTTC. Its protein is CASSLQGNEQFF.